This passage covers 25 T cell receptor beta chains from one sample sequenced in a study of blood T cells in healthy people across ages. PCR was performed a second time for about 6 to 12 cycles using a sample-barcoded 5' primer and a J-beta primer mix. One entry per CDR3 protein results from TCRdb running MiXCR on the 5' RACE reads. Among 650,000 to 800,000 distinct CDR3 sequences listed, over 40% were seen once. Source material: blood. The receptors shown here come from a woman at least 80 years old in good health.

For this clonotype: A read error may be the cause here, since a much bigger clone is one base away. J is TRBJ1-6 and V is TRBV6-6, with no clear D. This CDR3 is 13 amino acids long. Germline CDR1 reads MNHNY; CDR2 reads SVGAGI (reference sequence). CDR3 residues: CARRGESNSPPHF. In DNA, the CDR3 is TGTGCACGACGGGGTGAGAGTAATTCACCCCCCCACTTT.

This sequence joins TRBV5-1 and TRBJ2-4; D not resolved. Germline CDR1 SGHRS, CDR2 YFSETQ. The CDR3 covers 14 residues. V shed 0 bases and J shed 8 bases, with 12 bases lying between them. The CDR3 reads CASSLGVNGDIQYF. The DNA for the CDR3 is TGCGCCAGCAGCTTGGGTGTGAATGGGGACATTCAGTACTTC.

In this sample, this clonotype turned up once. The chain employs TRBV27 and TRBJ2-1; 14 bases map to TRBD2. Germline V CDR1 and CDR2: MNHEY, SMNVEV (reference sequence). V was clipped by 5 bases and J by 2 bases; unmatched bases: 5. The CDR3 has 17 amino acids. In DNA, the CDR3 is TGTGCCAGCAGTCCGAGACTAGCGGGAGGGGCCTACAATGAGCAGTTCTTC. Residues: CASSPRLAGGAYNEQFF.

The rearrangement joins TRBV7-9 to TRBJ2-4; 9 nucleotides agree with TRBD2. Germline assignment: CDR1 SEHNR and CDR2 FQNEAQ (reference sequence). With V trimmed by 1 base and J by 8 bases, 12 bases remained unmatched. The CDR3 extends over 17 amino acids. The CDR3 protein is CASSLGRGGQRGDIQYF. The CDR3 region has the DNA TGTGCCAGCAGCTTAGGCCGAGGAGGCCAGCGGGGGGACATTCAGTACTTC.

This clonotype was detected only a few times. This chain links TRBV20-1 with TRBJ1-6; D remains ambiguous. The CDR3 has 16 residues. Germline lookup yields CDR1 DFQATT and CDR2 SNEGSKA (reference sequence). Trimming left V 4 bases short and J 9 bases short, with 22 bases between. CDR3 DNA: TGCAGTGCTAATTTAGGGCCCTCGGCGACTATTTCACCCCTCCACTTT. Translation: CSANLGPSATISPLHF.

As to this clonotype: This may arise from a read error, as a much more abundant clone is one base away. This rearrangement joins TRBV7-2 to TRBJ2-1; D is perhaps TRBD2 (5 bases). In germline, CDR1 is SGHTA, CDR2 FQGNSA. This CDR3 has 14 amino acids. The CDR3 nucleotides are TGTGCCAGCAACTTAGCGATGGGCAACAATGAGCAGTTCTTC. This gives the protein CASNLAMGNNEQFF.

Ten or more counts support this clonotype. The chain is built from TRBV12-3 or TRBV12-4 and TRBJ2-3, with 10 bases lining up with TRBD2. V trimming: 5 bases; J trimming: 2 bases; junction bases outside the gene matches: 13. The CDR3 is made up of 18 amino acids. CDR3 protein: CASSPALAGIDNTDTQYF. CDR3 nucleotides: TGTGCCAGCAGTCCTGCACTAGCGGGGATCGATAACACAGATACGCAGTATTTT.

This clonotype has just a few counts. One base away lies a much larger clone, so this may be a sequencing read error. This chain uses TRBV30 with TRBJ2-1; no firm D call. The tail of the sequence fits TRBJ2-7 better, so the J call may be wrong. The CDR3 length is 12 residues. The germline V gene encodes CDR1 GTSNPN and CDR2 SVGIG (reference sequence). CDR3: CAWRGNYNEQYF. CDR3 bases: TGTGCCTGGAGGGGGAACTACAATGAGCAGTACTTC.

This clonotype came up many times. This chain connects TRBV12-3 or TRBV12-4 to TRBJ2-1; either TRBD1 or TRBD2 may supply D (5 bases each). The CDR3 runs 14 residues. Trimming took off 9 bases at V and 4 bases at J, with 16 bases between the two ends. CDR3 sequence (DNA): TGTGCCAGTACTTTATGGGACGAGTACAATGAGCAGTTCTTC. It encodes CASTLWDEYNEQFF.

This clonotype was recorded at least ten times. This chain connects TRBV14 to TRBJ2-5; perhaps TRBD1 as D (6 bases). V lost 4 bases and J 1 base, leaving 16 bases between the germline ends. CDR1 SGHDN and CDR2 FVKESK come from the germline V gene. The CDR3 covers 16 residues. Here the CDR3 reads CASSLFTGLVQETQYF. CDR3 nucleotides: TGTGCCAGCAGCCTCTTTACAGGGCTCGTCCAAGAGACCCAGTACTTC.

The V gene is TRBV29-1, the J gene TRBJ1-4; a weak D match, TRBD1 (5 bases). Germline V gene data show CDR1 as SQVTM and CDR2 as ANQGSEA. Trimming left V 5 bases short and J 5 bases short, with 15 bases between. The CDR3 extends over 14 amino acids. The CDR3 DNA follows: TGCAGCGTTTTGACGGACACGAGCAATGAAAAACTGTTTTTT. It translates to CSVLTDTSNEKLFF.

The chain carries TRBV4-3 and TRBJ2-1; perhaps D is TRBD1 or TRBD2 (5 bases each). This CDR3 comprises 17 residues. V gave up 0 bases and J gave up 3 bases, with 15 bases separating them. The germline CDR1 and CDR2 sequences are LGHNA and YSLEER. CDR3 in amino acids: CASSQDLSGASYNEQFF. The CDR3 DNA is TGCGCCAGCAGCCAAGATCTCTCCGGGGCTAGCTACAATGAGCAGTTCTTC.

Concerning this clonotype: One base away lies a much larger clone, so this may be a sequencing read error. The genes are TRBV11-3 and TRBJ2-7, with TRBD2 identical over 8 bases. There are 13 residues in the CDR3. The germline gives CDR1 SGHNT, CDR2 YENEEA. With V trimmed by 2 bases and J by 7 bases, 4 bases remained unmatched. CDR3 DNA: TGTGCCAGCAGCTTAATTGAGCGGGAGGAGCAGTACTTC. It encodes CASSLIEREEQYF.

This clonotype appeared many times. The chain joins TRBV2 to TRBJ1-2; 8 bases agree with TRBD1. Germline assignment: CDR1 SNHLY and CDR2 FYNNEI. This CDR3 has 12 amino acids. V lost 6 bases to trimming and J lost 8 bases; unmatched junction nucleotides: 5. CDR3 sequence reads: CASRLGQGGYTF. CDR3 sequence (DNA): TGTGCCAGCAGACTCGGACAGGGAGGCTACACCTTC. Filled out from reference TRBV2 and TRBJ1-2, the complete variable domain reads EPEVTQTPSHQVTQMGQEVILRCVPISNHLYFYWYRQILGQKVEFLVSFYNNEISEKSEIFDDQFSVERPDGSNFTLKIRSTKLEDSAMYFCASRLGQGGYTFGSGTRLTVV.

This clonotype is medium-sized within its sample. Written as DNA, the CDR3 is TGCAGTGCTAAGCAGGGAGATGGTTCACCCCTCCACTTT. This codes for CSAKQGDGSPLHF. The rearrangement joins TRBV20-1 to TRBJ1-6; tentative D call: TRBD1 (5 bases). There are 13 residues in the CDR3. Trimming cost V 4 bases and J 9 bases, with 13 bases left between them. CDR1 is DFQATT, CDR2 SNEGSKA, per germline (reference sequence).

The chain employs TRBV6-6 and TRBJ2-1; 10 nucleotides line up with TRBD2. CDR1 MNHNY and CDR2 SVGAGI come from the germline V gene (reference sequence). There are 15 residues in the CDR3. The J segment lost 3 bases and the V segment lost 5 bases, leaving 4 bases of the junction unmatched. The CDR3 DNA reads TGTGCCAGCAGTCAGACTAGCGGGCACTACAATGAGCAGTTCTTC. Amino acids: CASSQTSGHYNEQFF.

The rearrangement joins TRBV24-1 to TRBJ2-1; D is unclear. The CDR3 is made up of 14 amino acids. The V end lost 4 bases, the J end lost 9 bases, and 15 bases lay between the germline ends. Germline V gene sequence: CDR1 KGHDR, CDR2 SFDVKD. CDR3 residues: CATSDPIHPGEQFF. The CDR3 nucleotides read TGTGCCACCAGTGACCCGATTCATCCGGGTGAGCAGTTCTTC.

The rearrangement uses TRBV12-5 and TRBJ2-3; D is perhaps TRBD1 (6 bases). V lost 2 bases to trimming and J lost 5 bases, with 14 bases between them. The length of the CDR3 is 15 residues. CDR1 is LGHNT and CDR2 is FRNRAP in the germline V gene. This CDR3 reads CASGLSRQGIDTQYF. CDR3 nucleotide sequence: TGTGCTAGTGGTTTGAGTCGGCAGGGGATAGATACGCAGTATTTT.

The rearrangement links TRBV12-3 or TRBV12-4 to TRBJ2-7, with D possibly being TRBD1 (5 bases). This CDR3 has 16 residues. V gave up 7 bases and J gave up 2 bases, with 21 bases separating them. The DNA of the CDR3 is TGTGCCAGCACCATAGGTGCGACAGCCCTGCCCTACGAGCAGTACTTC. Its translation is CASTIGATALPYEQYF.

This chain joins TRBV20-1 and TRBJ2-7; TRBD1 aligns across 8 bases. The junction had 10 bases not matched to a gene; V was cut back by 6 bases and J by 3 bases. The CDR3 totals 14 residues. Germline CDR1 reads DFQATT; CDR2 reads SNEGSKA (reference sequence). CDR3 in DNA: TGCAGTGCGTGGGAAGCAGGGGGCCACTACGAGCAGTACTTC. This codes for CSAWEAGGHYEQYF.

This chain uses TRBV12-3 or TRBV12-4 with TRBJ2-2, with a possible D match to TRBD2 (6 bases). With 8 bases removed from V and 6 bases from J, the gap between germline ends came to 13 bases. This CDR3 comprises 13 residues. This CDR3 is CASGGRLPGELFF. The CDR3 DNA follows: TGTGCCAGCGGGGGGAGATTGCCCGGGGAGCTGTTTTTT.

The chain couples TRBV20-1 to TRBJ1-5; TRBD1 agrees at 7 bases. Germline V gene lookup returns CDR1 DFQATT and CDR2 SNEGSKA (reference sequence). J lost 1 base, V lost 5 bases, and 11 bases had no gene match. The CDR3 extends over 16 amino acids. The CDR3 nucleotides are TGCAGTGCTCCTGACAGGGCTACAGGGAGCAATCAGCCCCAGCATTTT. Its protein is CSAPDRATGSNQPQHF.

In its sample, this clonotype was seen many times. The rearrangement joins TRBV7-2 to TRBJ2-1; D not resolved. CDR3 length equals 14 residues. Trimming took off 3 bases at V and 6 bases at J, with 12 bases between the two ends. Germline assignment: CDR1 SGHTA and CDR2 FQGNSA. The CDR3 bases are TGTGCCAGCAGCTTTATCATAGGAAGCAATGAGCAGTTCTTC. This encodes CASSFIIGSNEQFF.

The chain carries TRBV27 and TRBJ1-2, with D hard to call. Per the germline V gene, CDR1 is MNHEY and CDR2 is SMNVEV (reference sequence). This CDR3 contains 15 residues. The germline V and J ends were trimmed by 8 bases and 3 bases, with 19 bases remaining between them. CDR3 coding DNA: TGTGCCAGCGCTTTCGTTTGGAAGGGAGACTATGGCTACACCTTC. Its protein is CASAFVWKGDYGYTF.

V is TRBV5-1 and J is TRBJ2-1; 9 positions match TRBD2. The CDR3 sequence is 14 residues long. Trimming cost V 4 bases and J 5 bases; bases outside gene matches: 4. The germline V gene encodes CDR1 SGHRS and CDR2 YFSETQ. CDR3 region: CASSLSGSHNEQFF. Here the CDR3 DNA reads TGCGCCAGCAGCCTTAGCGGGAGCCACAATGAGCAGTTCTTC.